Described below is a single T cell receptor (beta chain) sequence and its context. The target of this receptor is not known. No base quality values were provided; no much bigger clone lies one nucleotide off. Trimming removed 6 bases from V and 5 bases from J, leaving 13 bases between the germline ends. CDR1 MNHEY and CDR2 SVGAGI were looked up in the germline V gene. Including cysteine and phenylalanine, the CDR3 has 13 amino acids. Here the CDR3 DNA is all that survives: 39 bases in frame from base 1. Patients with a history of autoimmune disease or receiving systemic immunosuppression were excluded from the trial. Peripheral blood for TCR sequencing was drawn from every dose cohort at baseline, at cycle 4 day 1 and at cycle 7 day 1. Samples came from an open-label, multicenter, first-in-human phase I dose-escalation trial of ivuxolimab. Adults with locally advanced or metastatic head and neck squamous cell, hepatocellular, melanoma or renal cell carcinoma were enrolled in the trial. Before TCR sequencing, CD4+ T cells and CD8+ T cells from peripheral blood were sorted into separate populations.

These data belong to a study of OX40 agonist ivuxolimab in advanced cancers. Regarding the complete study: Ivuxolimab was a fully human IgG2 agonistic monoclonal antibody targeting the costimulatory receptor OX40 (CD134). The paper describes the monotherapy dose-escalation part (N = 52 patients) of the phase I trial of ivuxolimab. Partial responses occurred in three dose-escalation patients: two with cutaneous melanoma and one with hepatocellular carcinoma. Of the roughly 52 dose-escalation patients, hepatocellular carcinoma was present in approximately 20, melanoma in about 15, renal cell carcinoma in 9 and head and neck cancer in 9. Patients were allowed to have had prior anti-PD-1, anti-PD-L1 or anti-CTLA-4 therapy, and around 37% of the dose-escalation patients had previously received checkpoint inhibitors. Intravenous ivuxolimab was administered to patients every 2 weeks at six dose levels: 0.01, 0.1, 0.3, 1.5, 3 and 10 mg/kg. The dose-escalation cohort was over 70% male with a mean age of approximately 60 years, ranging from roughly 20 to 80. Peripheral TCRbeta sequencing was intended to test whether TCR sequence diversity was altered and clonal T-cell expansion was caused by ivuxolimab. Broader findings and caveats from the paper: Clonal expansion of both CD4+ and CD8+ blood T cells was observed from baseline to week 6 at doses 0.1 to 3.0 mg/kg. On average, CD8+ T cells showed more expanded clones than CD4+ T cells after ivuxolimab. Low levels of normalized T-cell clonal expansion were also seen in some nonresponding patients. Partial responders in the 0.1-3.0 mg/kg groups had among the lowest normalized peripheral clonal expansion, especially among CD8+ T cells. Which antigens the clonally expanded peripheral T cells were specific for was not determined.

Genomic DNA was extracted from sorted cells for sequencing of the TCRbeta CDR3 region. The immunoSEQ Assay was used to sequence the TCRbeta CDR3 regions. Entries here come from immuneACCESS through TCRdb and include only in-frame sequences with V and J called. Some clones fail to appear in such tables; in the studies checked, an unresolved V gene covers under half of the shortfall, and the cause of the remainder is unknown. Within this sample are some 66,000 clones, with roughly 80% of them counted one time only. The ten most abundant clones make up approximately 2.3% of the sample. The rearrangement joined TRBV6-5 to TRBJ2-5, and TRBD1 may be the D gene, going by 6 matching bases. This receptor was taken from an adult with an advanced solid tumor such as melanoma, head and neck, liver or kidney cancer. The sequenced sample was CD4+ or CD8+ T cells sorted from blood, obtained in a trial of the OX40 agonist ivuxolimab. Here is the DNA: TGTGCCAGCAGGACCCCAGGGGAGGAGACCCAGTACTTC. Its product reads: CASRTPGEETQYF.